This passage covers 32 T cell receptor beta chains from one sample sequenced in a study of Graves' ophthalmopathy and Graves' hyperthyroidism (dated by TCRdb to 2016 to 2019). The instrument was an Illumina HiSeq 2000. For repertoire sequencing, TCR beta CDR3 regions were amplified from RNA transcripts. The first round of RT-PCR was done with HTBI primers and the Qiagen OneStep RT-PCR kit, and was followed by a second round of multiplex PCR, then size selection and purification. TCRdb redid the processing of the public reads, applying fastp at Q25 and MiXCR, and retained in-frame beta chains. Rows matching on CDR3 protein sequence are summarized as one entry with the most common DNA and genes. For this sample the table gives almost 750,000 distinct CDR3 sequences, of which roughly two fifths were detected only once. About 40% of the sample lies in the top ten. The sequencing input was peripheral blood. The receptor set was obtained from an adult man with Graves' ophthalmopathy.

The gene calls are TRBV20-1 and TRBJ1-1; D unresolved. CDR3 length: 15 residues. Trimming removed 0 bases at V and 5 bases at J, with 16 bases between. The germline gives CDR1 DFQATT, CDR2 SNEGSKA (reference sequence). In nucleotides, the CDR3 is TGCAGTGCTAGAGATAACAGCCTCGCGGGGACTGAAGCTTTCTTT. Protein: CSARDNSLAGTEAFF.

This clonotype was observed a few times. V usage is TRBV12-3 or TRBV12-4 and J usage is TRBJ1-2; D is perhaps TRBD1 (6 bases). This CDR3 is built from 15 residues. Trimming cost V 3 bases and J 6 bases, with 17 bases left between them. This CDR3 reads CASSFHVGGRDGYTF. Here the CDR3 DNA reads TGTGCCAGCAGTTTCCATGTCGGGGGGCGTGATGGCTACACCTTC.

The CDR3 reads CASSPLYSTGELFF. As DNA, the CDR3 is TGTGCCAGCAGCCCATTGTATAGCACCGGGGAGCTGTTTTTT. The chain has TRBV7-2 and TRBJ2-2; no clear D gene. This CDR3 is built from 14 residues. The V gene's germline CDR1 is SGHTA and CDR2 FQGNSA. Trimming took 5 bases from V and 4 from J, leaving 11 bases between them.

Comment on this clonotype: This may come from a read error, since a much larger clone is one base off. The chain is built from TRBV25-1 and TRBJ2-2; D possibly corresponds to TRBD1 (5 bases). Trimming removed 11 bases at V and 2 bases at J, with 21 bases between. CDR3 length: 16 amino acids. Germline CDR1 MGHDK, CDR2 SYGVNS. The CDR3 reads CAPSRYHQGNTGELFF. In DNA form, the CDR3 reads TGTGCCCCCAGCAGATATCACCAGGGTAACACCGGGGAGCTGTTTTTT.

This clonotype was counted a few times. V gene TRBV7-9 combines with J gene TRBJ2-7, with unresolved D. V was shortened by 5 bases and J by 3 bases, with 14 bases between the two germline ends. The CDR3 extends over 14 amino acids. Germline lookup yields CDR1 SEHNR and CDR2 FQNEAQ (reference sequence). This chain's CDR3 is CASSRGQRVYEQYF. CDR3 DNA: TGTGCCAGCAGCCGAGGTCAGAGAGTCTACGAGCAGTACTTC.

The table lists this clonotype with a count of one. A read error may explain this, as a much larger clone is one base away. This CDR3 reads CATSKGGQGAGGQYF. CDR3 nucleotide sequence: TGTGCCACCAGCAAAGGGGGACAGGGTGCGGGGGGGCAGTACTTC. The J gene is TRBJ2-7, the V gene TRBV15, with a possible D match to TRBD1 (9 bases). The CDR3 consists of 15 residues. Germline CDR1 and CDR2: LNHNV and YYDKDF (reference sequence). V was shortened by 4 bases and J by 9 bases, with 22 bases between the two germline ends.

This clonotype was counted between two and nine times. CDR3 bases: TGTGCCAGCAGCCAGGGACTCGGCTCTGGGGCCAACGTCCTGACTTTC. Translation: CASSQGLGSGANVLTF. V and J are TRBV5-5 and TRBJ2-6; a possible D gene is TRBD2 (6 bases). Looked up from germline, CDR1 is SGHKS and CDR2 is YYEKEE (reference sequence). The CDR3 runs to 16 residues. Trimming stripped 4 bases from V and 0 bases from J, with 11 bases between.

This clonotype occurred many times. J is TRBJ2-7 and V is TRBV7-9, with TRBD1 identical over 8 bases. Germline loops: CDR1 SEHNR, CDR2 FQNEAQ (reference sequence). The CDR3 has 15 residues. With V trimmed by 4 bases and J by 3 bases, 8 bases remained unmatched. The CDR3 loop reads CASSSPADRDYEQYF. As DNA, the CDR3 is TGTGCCAGCAGCTCCCCCGCGGACAGGGACTACGAGCAGTACTTC. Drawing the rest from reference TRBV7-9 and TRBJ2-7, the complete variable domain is DTGVSQNPRHKITKRGQNVTFRCDPISEHNRLYWYRQTLGQGPEFLTYFQNEAQLEKSRLLSDRFSAERPKGSFSTLEIQRTEQGDSAMYLCASSSPADRDYEQYFGPGTRLTVT.

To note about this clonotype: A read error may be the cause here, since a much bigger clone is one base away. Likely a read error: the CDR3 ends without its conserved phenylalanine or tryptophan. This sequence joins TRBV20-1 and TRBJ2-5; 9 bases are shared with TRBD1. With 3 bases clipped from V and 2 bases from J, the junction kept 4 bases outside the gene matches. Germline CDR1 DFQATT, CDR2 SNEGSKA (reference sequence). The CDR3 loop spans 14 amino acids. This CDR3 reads CSARTGGQQETQYC. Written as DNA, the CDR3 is TGCAGTGCTAGGACAGGGGGACAACAAGAGACCCAGTACTGC.

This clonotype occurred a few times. The CDR3 nucleotides are TGTGCCAGTAAGGATTACTTGGACAGCGCCTCTGGAAACACCATATATTTT. Its translation is CASKDYLDSASGNTIYF. This chain joins TRBV19 and TRBJ1-3; weak D call: TRBD1 (6 bases). V was pared by 7 bases and J by 0 bases, with 19 bases between. The CDR3 extends over 17 amino acids. Looked up from germline, CDR1 is LNHDA and CDR2 is SQIVND (reference sequence).

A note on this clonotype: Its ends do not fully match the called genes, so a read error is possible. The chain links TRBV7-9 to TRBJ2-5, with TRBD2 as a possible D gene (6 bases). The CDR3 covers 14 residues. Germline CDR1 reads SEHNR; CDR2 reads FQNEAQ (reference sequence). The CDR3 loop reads CASSRPGDQETQYF. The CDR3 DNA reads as TGCGCCAGCAGCCGACCGGGGGACCAAGAGACCCAGTACTTC.

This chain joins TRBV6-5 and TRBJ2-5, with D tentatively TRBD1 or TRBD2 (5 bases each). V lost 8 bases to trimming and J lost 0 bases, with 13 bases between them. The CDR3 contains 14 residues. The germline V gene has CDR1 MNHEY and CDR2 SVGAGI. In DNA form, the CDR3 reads TGTGCCAGCGGGGACGGGCGGTACCAAGAGACCCAGTACTTC. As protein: CASGDGRYQETQYF.

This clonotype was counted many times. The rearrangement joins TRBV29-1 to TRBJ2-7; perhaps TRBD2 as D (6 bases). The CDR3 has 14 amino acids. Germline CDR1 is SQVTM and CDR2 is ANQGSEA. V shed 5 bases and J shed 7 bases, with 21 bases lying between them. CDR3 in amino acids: CSVRLRGISGEQYF. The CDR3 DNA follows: TGCAGCGTTCGTCTTCGGGGGATCTCGGGGGAGCAGTACTTC.

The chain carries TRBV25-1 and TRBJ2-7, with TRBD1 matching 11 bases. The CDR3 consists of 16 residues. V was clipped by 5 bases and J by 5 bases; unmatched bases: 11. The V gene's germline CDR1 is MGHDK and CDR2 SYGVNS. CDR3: CASSNYRTGGLDEQYF. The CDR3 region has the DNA TGTGCCAGCAGTAATTATCGGACAGGGGGCCTGGACGAGCAGTACTTC.

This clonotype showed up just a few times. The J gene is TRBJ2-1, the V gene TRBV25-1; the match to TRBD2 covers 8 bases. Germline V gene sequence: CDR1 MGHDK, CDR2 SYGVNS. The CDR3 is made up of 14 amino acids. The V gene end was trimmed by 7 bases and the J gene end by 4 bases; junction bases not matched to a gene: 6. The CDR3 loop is CASIRTSGYNEQFF. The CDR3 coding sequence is TGTGCCAGCATCCGCACTAGCGGTTACAATGAGCAGTTCTTC.

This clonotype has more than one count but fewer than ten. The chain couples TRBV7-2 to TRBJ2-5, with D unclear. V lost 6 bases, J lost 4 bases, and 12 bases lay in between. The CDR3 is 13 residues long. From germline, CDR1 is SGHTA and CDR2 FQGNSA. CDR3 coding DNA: TGTGCCAGCAGTCCCCCCACCGGAGAGACCCAGTACTTC. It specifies CASSPPTGETQYF. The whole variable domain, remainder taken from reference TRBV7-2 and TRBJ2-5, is GAGVSQSPSNKVTEKGKDVELRCDPISGHTALYWYRQSLGQGLEFLIYFQGNSAPDKSGLPSDRFSAERTGGSVSTLTIQRTQQEDSAVYLCASSPPTGETQYFGPGTRLLVL.

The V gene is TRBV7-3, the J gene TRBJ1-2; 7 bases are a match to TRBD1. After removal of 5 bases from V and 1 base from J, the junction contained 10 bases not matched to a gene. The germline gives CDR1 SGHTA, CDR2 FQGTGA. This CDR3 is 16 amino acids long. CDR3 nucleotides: TGTGCCAGCAGCGCCGGAACCGGGACAGATAACTATGGCTACACCTTC. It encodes CASSAGTGTDNYGYTF.

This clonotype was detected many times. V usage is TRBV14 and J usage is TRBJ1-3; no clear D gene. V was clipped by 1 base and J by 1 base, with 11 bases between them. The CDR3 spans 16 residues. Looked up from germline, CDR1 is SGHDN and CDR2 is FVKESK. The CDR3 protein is CASSQGPGRSGNTIYF. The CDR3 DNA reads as TGTGCCAGCAGCCAAGGTCCTGGGAGGTCTGGAAACACCATATATTTT.

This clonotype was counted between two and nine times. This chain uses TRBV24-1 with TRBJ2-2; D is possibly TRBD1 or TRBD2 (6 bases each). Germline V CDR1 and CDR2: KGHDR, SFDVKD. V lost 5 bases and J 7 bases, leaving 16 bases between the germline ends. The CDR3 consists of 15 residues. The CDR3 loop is CATSAEGGLDGELFF. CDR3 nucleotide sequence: TGTGCCACCAGTGCGGAGGGGGGCTTGGACGGGGAGCTGTTTTTT.

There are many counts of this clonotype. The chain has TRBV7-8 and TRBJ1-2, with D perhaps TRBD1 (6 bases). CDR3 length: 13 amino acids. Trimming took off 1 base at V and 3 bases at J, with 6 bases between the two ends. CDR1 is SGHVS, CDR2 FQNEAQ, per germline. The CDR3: CASSLDRDYGYTF. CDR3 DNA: TGTGCCAGCAGCTTAGACAGGGACTATGGCTACACCTTC. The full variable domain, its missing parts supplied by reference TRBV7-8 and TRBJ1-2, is GAGVSQSPRYKVAKRGQDVALRCDPISGHVSLFWYQQALGQGPEFLTYFQNEAQLDKSGLPSDRFFAERPEGSVSTLKIQRTQQEDSAVYLCASSLDRDYGYTFGSGTRLTVV.

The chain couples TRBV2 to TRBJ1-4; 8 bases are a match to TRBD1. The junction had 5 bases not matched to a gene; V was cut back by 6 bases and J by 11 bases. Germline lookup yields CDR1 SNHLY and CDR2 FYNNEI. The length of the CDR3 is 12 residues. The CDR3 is CASRGTGWKLFF. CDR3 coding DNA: TGTGCCAGCAGGGGGACAGGTTGGAAACTGTTTTTT.

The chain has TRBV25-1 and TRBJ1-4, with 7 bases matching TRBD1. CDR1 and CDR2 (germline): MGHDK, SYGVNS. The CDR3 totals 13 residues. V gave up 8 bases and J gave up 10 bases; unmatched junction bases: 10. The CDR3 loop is CASVEEGARKLFF. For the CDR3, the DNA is TGTGCCAGCGTTGAAGAGGGGGCGAGAAAACTGTTTTTT.

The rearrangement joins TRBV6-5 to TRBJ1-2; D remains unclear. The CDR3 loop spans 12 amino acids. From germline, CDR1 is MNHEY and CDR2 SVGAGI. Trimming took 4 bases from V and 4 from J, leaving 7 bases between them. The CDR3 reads CASSSLSYGYTF. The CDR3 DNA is TGTGCCAGCAGTTCCCTCTCCTATGGCTACACCTTC.

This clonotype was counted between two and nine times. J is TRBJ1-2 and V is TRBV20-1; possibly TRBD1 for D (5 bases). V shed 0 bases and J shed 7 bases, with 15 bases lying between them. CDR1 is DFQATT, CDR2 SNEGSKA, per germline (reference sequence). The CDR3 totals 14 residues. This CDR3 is CSARERQGGTGYTF. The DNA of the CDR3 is TGCAGTGCTAGAGAACGACAAGGAGGGACTGGCTACACCTTC.

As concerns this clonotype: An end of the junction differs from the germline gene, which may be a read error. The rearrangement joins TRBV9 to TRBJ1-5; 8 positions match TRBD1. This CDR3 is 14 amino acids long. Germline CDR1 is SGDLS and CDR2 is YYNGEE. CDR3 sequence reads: CASSVGDRWQPRHF. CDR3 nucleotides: TGTGCCAGCAGCGTAGGGGACAGGTGGCAGCCCCGGCATTTT. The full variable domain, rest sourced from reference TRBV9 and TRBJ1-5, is DSGVTQTPKHLITATGQRVTLRCSPRSGDLSVYWYQQSLDQGLQFLIQYYNGEERAKGNILERFSAQQFPDLHSELNLSSLELGDSALYFCASSVGDRWQPRHFGDGTRLSIL.

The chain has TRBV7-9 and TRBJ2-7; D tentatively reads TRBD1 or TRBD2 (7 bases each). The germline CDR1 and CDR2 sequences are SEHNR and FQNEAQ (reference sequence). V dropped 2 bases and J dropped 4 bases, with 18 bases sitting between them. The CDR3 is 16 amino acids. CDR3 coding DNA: TGTGCCAGCAGCTTAAAGGCAGGGGGAGGGTGGTACGAGCAGTACTTC. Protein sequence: CASSLKAGGGWYEQYF.

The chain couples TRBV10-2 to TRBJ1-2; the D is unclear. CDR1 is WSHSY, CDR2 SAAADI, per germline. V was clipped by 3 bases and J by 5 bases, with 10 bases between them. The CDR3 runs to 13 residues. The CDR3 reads CASSDMESYGYTF. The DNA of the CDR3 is TGCGCCAGCAGTGATATGGAATCATATGGCTACACCTTC.

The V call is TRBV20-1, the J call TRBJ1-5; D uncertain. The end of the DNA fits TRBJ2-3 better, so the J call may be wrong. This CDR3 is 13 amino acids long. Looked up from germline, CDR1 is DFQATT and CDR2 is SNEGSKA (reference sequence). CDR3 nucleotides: TGCAGTGCTAGAGAGCGCTTAGATCAGCCCCAGTATTTT. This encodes CSARERLDQPQYF.

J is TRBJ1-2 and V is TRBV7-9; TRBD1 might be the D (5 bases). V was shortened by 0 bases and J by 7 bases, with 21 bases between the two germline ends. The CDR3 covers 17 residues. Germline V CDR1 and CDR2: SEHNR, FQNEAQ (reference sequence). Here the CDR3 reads CASSLAGAGRALGGYTF. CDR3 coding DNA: TGTGCCAGCAGCTTAGCCGGGGCAGGGAGGGCCTTAGGTGGCTACACCTTC.

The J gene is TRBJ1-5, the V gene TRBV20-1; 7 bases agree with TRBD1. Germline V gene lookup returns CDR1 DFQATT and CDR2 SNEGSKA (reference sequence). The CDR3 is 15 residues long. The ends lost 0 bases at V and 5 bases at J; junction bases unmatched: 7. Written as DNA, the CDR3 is TGCAGTGCTAGAGATGAAGACAGGGCGTATCAGCCCCAGCATTTT. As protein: CSARDEDRAYQPQHF.

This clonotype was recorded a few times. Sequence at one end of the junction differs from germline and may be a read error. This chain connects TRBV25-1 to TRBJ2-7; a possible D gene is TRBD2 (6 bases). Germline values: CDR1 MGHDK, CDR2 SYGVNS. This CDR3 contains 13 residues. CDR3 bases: TGCGCCAGCAGCCAAGATCGGGGGAGCGAGCAGTACTTC. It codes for CASSQDRGSEQYF.

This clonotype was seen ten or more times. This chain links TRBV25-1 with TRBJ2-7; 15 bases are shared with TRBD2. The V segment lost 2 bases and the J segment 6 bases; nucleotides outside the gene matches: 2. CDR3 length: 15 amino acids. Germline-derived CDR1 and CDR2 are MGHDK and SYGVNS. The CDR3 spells CASSERTSGRVEQYF. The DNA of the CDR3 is TGTGCCAGCAGTGAACGGACTAGCGGGAGGGTCGAGCAGTACTTC.